Listed below are T cell receptor beta chains from one sample, sequenced in a study of T cell responses to AZD1222 COVID-19 vaccine. Clones were read by immunoSEQ multiplex PCR, and TCRdb kept only the in-frame ones, dropping some. Counted here are about 150,000 clones, about 90% occurring once; the ten biggest clones make up under 2.5%. Sample: peripheral blood, taken on day 0 of AZD1222 vaccination. The origin of the receptors is an adult in good health. Both conserved end residues are part of each CDR3. D genes are given only for firm matches. Clone sizes are given selectively: once, few, many, or a class where the clone is expanded.

v_gene: TRBV7-2; len: 14; d_gene: -; j_gene: TRBJ2-7; abundance: -; CDR3aa: CASSLVASDYEQYF; CDR3nt: TGTGCCAGCAGCTTAGTGGCTAGCGACTACGAGCAGTACTTC
v_gene: TRBV10-2; len: 15; d_gene: -; j_gene: TRBJ2-7; abundance: -; CDR3aa: CASSESGGRFDEQYF; CDR3nt: TGCGCCAGCAGTGAGTCCGGTGGCAGATTCGACGAGCAGTACTTC
v_gene: TRBV18; len: 16; d_gene: -; j_gene: TRBJ1-1; abundance: few; CDR3aa: CASSPLMTVSNTEAFF; CDR3nt: TGTGCCAGCTCACCCCTAATGACAGTTTCTAACACTGAAGCTTTCTTT
v_gene: TRBV20-1; len: 16; d_gene: TRBD2; j_gene: TRBJ2-1; abundance: -; CDR3aa: CSASVTSGREDNEQFF; CDR3nt: TGCAGTGCTAGTGTGACTAGCGGGAGGGAAGACAATGAGCAGTTCTTC
v_gene: TRBV7-8; len: 12; d_gene: -; j_gene: TRBJ2-4; abundance: -; CDR3aa: CASNRDLNIQYF; CDR3nt: TGTGCCAGCAACCGGGATCTAAACATTCAGTACTTC
v_gene: TRBV6-5; len: 15; d_gene: -; j_gene: TRBJ1-2; abundance: -; CDR3aa: CASSYSPDISYGYTF; CDR3nt: TGTGCCAGCAGTTACTCTCCCGACATTAGCTATGGCTACACCTTC
v_gene: TRBV7-8; len: 16; d_gene: -; j_gene: TRBJ2-1; abundance: -; CDR3aa: CASSGRGGPIPNEQFF; CDR3nt: TGTGCCAGCAGCGGGCGAGGAGGTCCTATTCCCAATGAGCAGTTCTTC
v_gene: TRBV5-4; len: 14; d_gene: TRBD1; j_gene: TRBJ1-1; abundance: once; CDR3aa: CASSTRDRANEAFF; CDR3nt: TGTGCCAGCAGCACCCGGGACAGGGCCAATGAAGCTTTCTTT
v_gene: TRBV28; len: 15; d_gene: -; j_gene: TRBJ2-5; abundance: once; CDR3aa: CASRSGTPMGETQYF; CDR3nt: TGTGCCAGCAGGTCCGGGACCCCCATGGGAGAGACCCAGTACTTC
v_gene: TRBV9; len: 15; d_gene: -; j_gene: TRBJ1-1; abundance: -; CDR3aa: CASSVGSGWGTEAFF; CDR3nt: TGTGCCAGCAGCGTAGGATCAGGGTGGGGGACTGAAGCTTTCTTT
v_gene: TRBV5-4; len: 14; d_gene: TRBD1; j_gene: TRBJ1-1; abundance: -; CDR3aa: CASSRETGGGMAFF; CDR3nt: TGTGCCAGCAGCCGAGAAACAGGGGGCGGCATGGCTTTCTTT
v_gene: TRBV7-9; len: 17; d_gene: TRBD2; j_gene: TRBJ2-1; abundance: -; CDR3aa: CASSPGPTAGGLNEQFF; CDR3nt: TGTGCCAGCAGCCCCGGCCCTACGGCGGGAGGGCTAAATGAGCAGTTCTTC
v_gene: TRBV18; len: 17; d_gene: -; j_gene: TRBJ2-5; abundance: -; CDR3aa: CASSPPGSLPSQETQYF; CDR3nt: TGTGCCAGCTCACCACCGGGAAGCCTACCGTCCCAAGAGACCCAGTACTTC
v_gene: TRBV7-9; len: 12; d_gene: -; j_gene: TRBJ1-1; abundance: -; CDR3aa: CASSLGGQEAFF; CDR3nt: TGTGCCAGCAGCTTAGGTGGTCAGGAAGCTTTCTTT
v_gene: TRBV4-3; len: 16; d_gene: -; j_gene: TRBJ1-1; abundance: -; CDR3aa: CASSQSGTVPNTEAFF; CDR3nt: TGCGCCAGCAGCCAATCCGGAACGGTGCCGAACACTGAAGCTTTCTTT
v_gene: TRBV10-3; len: 16; d_gene: -; j_gene: TRBJ1-5; abundance: -; CDR3aa: CAISESERVGNQPQHF; CDR3nt: TGTGCCATCAGTGAGTCAGAGAGGGTTGGCAATCAGCCCCAGCATTTT
v_gene: TRBV5-1; len: 19; d_gene: TRBD2; j_gene: TRBJ2-1; abundance: once; CDR3aa: CASSLSTSGGAGGGQEQFF; CDR3nt: TGCGCCAGCAGCTTGAGCACCAGCGGGGGGGCCGGGGGAGGCCAGGAGCAGTTCTTC
v_gene: TRBV28; len: 13; d_gene: -; j_gene: TRBJ2-7; abundance: -; CDR3aa: CASYSGPTYEQYF; CDR3nt: TGTGCCAGCTATTCGGGGCCCACCTACGAGCAGTACTTC
v_gene: TRBV9; len: 14; d_gene: -; j_gene: TRBJ1-2; abundance: -; CDR3aa: CASSPTGTVYGYTF; CDR3nt: TGTGCCAGCAGCCCAACCGGGACGGTCTATGGCTACACCTTC
v_gene: TRBV14; len: 13; d_gene: -; j_gene: TRBJ1-2; abundance: -; CDR3aa: CASSQTGPYGYTF; CDR3nt: TGTGCCAGCAGCCAGACAGGTCCCTATGGCTACACCTTC
v_gene: TRBV6-5; len: 13; d_gene: -; j_gene: TRBJ1-2; abundance: -; CDR3aa: CASSYVGVSGYTF; CDR3nt: TGTGCCAGCAGTTATGTGGGGGTTTCGGGCTACACCTTC
v_gene: TRBV19; len: 15; d_gene: TRBD1; j_gene: TRBJ1-6; abundance: -; CDR3aa: CASSPPGQDVSPLHF; CDR3nt: TGTGCCAGTAGCCCGCCGGGACAGGACGTCTCACCCCTCCACTTT
v_gene: TRBV5-1; len: 14; d_gene: -; j_gene: TRBJ1-1; abundance: -; CDR3aa: CASSSGSGNTEAFF; CDR3nt: TGCGCCAGCAGCTCGGGTAGCGGGAACACTGAAGCTTTCTTT
v_gene: TRBV9; len: 16; d_gene: -; j_gene: TRBJ1-1; abundance: -; CDR3aa: CASSAAHGQKNTEAFF; CDR3nt: TGTGCCAGCAGCGCCGCACACGGACAGAAGAACACTGAAGCTTTCTTT
v_gene: TRBV24-1; len: 14; d_gene: -; j_gene: TRBJ1-2; abundance: -; CDR3aa: CATSDRSGDYGYTF; CDR3nt: TGTGCCACCAGTGACCGGAGTGGAGACTATGGCTACACCTTC
v_gene: TRBV9; len: 15; d_gene: TRBD2; j_gene: TRBJ2-5; abundance: -; CDR3aa: CASSVGLAEQETQYF; CDR3nt: TGTGCCAGCAGCGTAGGACTAGCTGAACAAGAGACCCAGTACTTC
v_gene: TRBV5-4; len: 15; d_gene: -; j_gene: TRBJ2-2; abundance: -; CDR3aa: CASSLVGAGPGELFF; CDR3nt: TGTGCCAGCAGCTTGGTAGGGGCCGGGCCCGGGGAGCTGTTTTTT
v_gene: TRBV6-5; len: 13; d_gene: -; j_gene: TRBJ1-1; abundance: -; CDR3aa: CASRPQGSTEAFF; CDR3nt: TGTGCCAGCAGGCCTCAGGGATCCACTGAAGCTTTCTTT
v_gene: TRBV9; len: 14; d_gene: -; j_gene: TRBJ2-7; abundance: -; CDR3aa: CASSVGAFSYEQYF; CDR3nt: TGTGCCAGCAGCGTAGGAGCGTTCTCCTACGAGCAGTACTTC
v_gene: TRBV5-1; len: 15; d_gene: TRBD2; j_gene: TRBJ2-1; abundance: -; CDR3aa: CASSTSGTSGNEQFF; CDR3nt: TGCGCCAGCAGCACATCCGGGACTAGCGGCAATGAGCAGTTCTTC
v_gene: TRBV27; len: 15; d_gene: -; j_gene: TRBJ1-3; abundance: few; CDR3aa: CASSLSVSSGNTIYF; CDR3nt: TGTGCCAGCAGTTTATCGGTGAGCTCTGGAAACACCATATATTTT
v_gene: TRBV4-2; len: 15; d_gene: -; j_gene: TRBJ2-7; abundance: -; CDR3aa: CASSQVWTPSYEQYF; CDR3nt: TGTGCCAGCAGCCAAGTTTGGACCCCCTCCTACGAGCAGTACTTC
v_gene: TRBV27; len: 11; d_gene: -; j_gene: TRBJ2-3; abundance: -; CDR3aa: CASSSWDTQYF; CDR3nt: TGTGCCAGCAGTTCCTGGGATACGCAGTATTTT
v_gene: TRBV2; len: 15; d_gene: -; j_gene: TRBJ1-2; abundance: -; CDR3aa: CASSEGTATDYGYTF; CDR3nt: TGTGCCAGCAGTGAAGGGACAGCCACTGACTATGGCTACACCTTC
v_gene: TRBV24-1; len: 15; d_gene: TRBD1; j_gene: TRBJ1-1; abundance: -; CDR3aa: CATSGRGQGNTEAFF; CDR3nt: TGTGCCACCAGTGGGAGGGGACAGGGGAACACTGAAGCTTTCTTT
v_gene: TRBV7-9; len: 14; d_gene: -; j_gene: TRBJ1-1; abundance: -; CDR3aa: CASSLGPGGAEAFF; CDR3nt: TGTGCCAGCAGCTTAGGCCCCGGAGGAGCTGAAGCTTTCTTT
v_gene: TRBV9; len: 16; d_gene: TRBD1; j_gene: TRBJ2-2; abundance: -; CDR3aa: CASSPSRTGGIGELFF; CDR3nt: TGTGCCAGCAGCCCGAGTCGGACAGGGGGAATCGGGGAGCTGTTTTTT
v_gene: TRBV7-6; len: 14; d_gene: TRBD1; j_gene: TRBJ1-1; abundance: -; CDR3aa: CASSRRDRYTEAFF; CDR3nt: TGTGCCAGCAGCCGCCGGGACAGATACACTGAAGCTTTCTTT
v_gene: TRBV18; len: 16; d_gene: TRBD1; j_gene: TRBJ1-3; abundance: -; CDR3aa: CASSPQGAFSGNTIYF; CDR3nt: TGTGCCAGCTCACCCCAGGGGGCCTTCTCTGGAAACACCATATATTTT
v_gene: TRBV2; len: 12; d_gene: -; j_gene: TRBJ1-2; abundance: -; CDR3aa: CASSRQPDGYTF; CDR3nt: TGTGCCAGCAGCCGACAACCGGATGGCTACACCTTC
v_gene: TRBV9; len: 12; d_gene: -; j_gene: TRBJ1-1; abundance: -; CDR3aa: CASSQGYDGAFF; CDR3nt: TGTGCCAGCAGCCAGGGATACGACGGAGCTTTCTTT
v_gene: TRBV5-4; len: 14; d_gene: TRBD1; j_gene: TRBJ1-1; abundance: -; CDR3aa: CASSRPDRDTEAFF; CDR3nt: TGTGCCAGCAGCCGACCCGACAGGGACACTGAAGCTTTCTTT
v_gene: TRBV5-5; len: 17; d_gene: -; j_gene: TRBJ1-1; abundance: -; CDR3aa: CASRRTGMNFWGTEAFF; CDR3nt: TGTGCCAGCAGACGCACAGGGATGAACTTCTGGGGGACTGAAGCTTTCTTT
v_gene: TRBV7-9; len: 15; d_gene: TRBD2; j_gene: TRBJ2-1; abundance: -; CDR3aa: CASSSLAGDYNEQFF; CDR3nt: TGTGCCAGCAGCTCCCTAGCGGGGGACTACAATGAGCAGTTCTTC
v_gene: TRBV5-6; len: 17; d_gene: -; j_gene: TRBJ1-5; abundance: -; CDR3aa: CASSLGVGRGGNQPQHF; CDR3nt: TGTGCCAGCAGCTTGGGAGTGGGGAGGGGCGGCAATCAGCCCCAGCATTTT
v_gene: TRBV19; len: 16; d_gene: TRBD1; j_gene: TRBJ2-5; abundance: -; CDR3aa: CASSFNPQGAQETQYF; CDR3nt: TGTGCCAGTAGTTTCAACCCGCAGGGGGCCCAAGAGACCCAGTACTTC
v_gene: TRBV7-2; len: 15; d_gene: TRBD2; j_gene: TRBJ2-7; abundance: -; CDR3aa: CASSSGLAGPRQQYF; CDR3nt: TGTGCCAGCAGCTCCGGACTAGCGGGGCCTAGGCAGCAGTACTTC
v_gene: TRBV28; len: 14; d_gene: TRBD2; j_gene: TRBJ2-5; abundance: -; CDR3aa: CASSSAGFQETQYF; CDR3nt: TGTGCCAGCAGTTCAGCGGGATTCCAAGAGACCCAGTACTTC
v_gene: TRBV5-1; len: 14; d_gene: -; j_gene: TRBJ1-4; abundance: -; CDR3aa: CASSPTEEGRKLFF; CDR3nt: TGCGCCAGCAGCCCCACCGAGGAGGGCCGAAAACTGTTTTTT
v_gene: TRBV24-1; len: 15; d_gene: -; j_gene: TRBJ1-5; abundance: -; CDR3aa: CATWSRAKVNQPQHF; CDR3nt: TGTGCCACCTGGAGTAGGGCCAAGGTCAATCAGCCCCAGCATTTT
v_gene: TRBV15; len: 14; d_gene: -; j_gene: TRBJ2-3; abundance: -; CDR3aa: CATSRGVITDTQYF; CDR3nt: TGTGCCACCAGCAGAGGGGTAATCACAGATACGCAGTATTTT
v_gene: TRBV4-1; len: 17; d_gene: TRBD2; j_gene: TRBJ2-1; abundance: -; CDR3aa: CASSQVQEREGYNEQFF; CDR3nt: TGCGCCAGCAGCCAGGTCCAGGAGCGGGAGGGCTACAATGAGCAGTTCTTC
v_gene: TRBV19; len: 17; d_gene: -; j_gene: TRBJ2-7; abundance: -; CDR3aa: CASSIFRRAVATYEQYF; CDR3nt: TGTGCCAGTAGTATCTTTCGTCGGGCGGTAGCGACCTACGAGCAGTACTTC
v_gene: TRBV4-1; len: 14; d_gene: -; j_gene: TRBJ1-4; abundance: -; CDR3aa: CASSRTRDGEKLFF; CDR3nt: TGCGCCAGCAGCCGTACTAGGGATGGTGAAAAACTGTTTTTT
v_gene: TRBV6-5; len: 14; d_gene: -; j_gene: TRBJ1-2; abundance: -; CDR3aa: CASRETGENYGYTF; CDR3nt: TGTGCCAGCAGAGAGACAGGAGAGAACTATGGCTACACCTTC
v_gene: TRBV7-2; len: 15; d_gene: -; j_gene: TRBJ1-3; abundance: once; CDR3aa: CASRVGAGWGNTIYF; CDR3nt: TGTGCCAGCAGAGTAGGGGCAGGGTGGGGAAACACCATATATTTT
v_gene: TRBV9; len: 15; d_gene: -; j_gene: TRBJ2-7; abundance: -; CDR3aa: CASSVGPGGSYEQYF; CDR3nt: TGTGCCAGCAGCGTAGGCCCCGGGGGAAGTTACGAGCAGTACTTC
v_gene: TRBV5-4; len: 13; d_gene: -; j_gene: TRBJ1-1; abundance: -; CDR3aa: CASSFDPNTEAFF; CDR3nt: TGTGCCAGCAGCTTCGACCCGAACACTGAAGCTTTCTTT
v_gene: TRBV29-1; len: 12; d_gene: TRBD1; j_gene: TRBJ1-1; abundance: -; CDR3aa: CSEDRGNTEAFF; CDR3nt: TGCAGCGAAGACAGGGGGAACACTGAAGCTTTCTTT